This T cell receptor (beta chain) was identified in a study of Ad26.COV2.S vaccination and SARS-CoV-2 variants. Whole-study findings and limits: Ad26.COV2.S recipients had broader spike-specific TCRs (P = 0.0014).

Comments on this clone: Its specificity is unknown.

The sample's treatment: over 15 received Ad26.COV2.S at low or high dose, single or two shots; a few received placebo; per-sample allocation not given. Sample collection was performed on day 63 after the first vaccine or placebo injection. Using immunoSEQ multiplex PCR, the repertoire was profiled, and TCRdb retains in-frame clones only, with some absent. The sample contains fewer than 400,000 clones, 85% to 90% of which appear only once. The V gene's germline CDR1 is SGHTA and CDR2 FQGNSA. Unmatched junction bases numbered 4, after V lost 5 bases and J lost 4 bases. The CDR3 extends over 13 amino acids.

The material sequenced was peripheral blood, taken in a trial of Ad26.COV2.S vaccine versus placebo. The chain uses TRBV7-2 and TRBJ1-1; 7 bases map to TRBD1. The clonotype comes from a person between 18 and 65 years old who received the Ad26.COV2.S COVID-19 vaccine or a placebo. The CDR3 loop reads CASSRWTGTEAFF. As DNA, the CDR3 is TGTGCCAGCAGCCGTTGGACAGGCACTGAAGCTTTCTTT. The variable domain in full, with the rest retrieved from reference TRBV7-2 and TRBJ1-1, is GAGVSQSPSNKVTEKGKDVELRCDPISGHTALYWYRQSLGQGLEFLIYFQGNSAPDKSGLPSDRFSAERTGGSVSTLTIQRTQQEDSAVYLCASSRWTGTEAFFGQGTRLTVV.